This TCR beta chain was captured by sequencing in a study of cytomegalovirus exposure and HLA in healthy donors. Study outcomes and limitations: Reported performance of the classifier showed diagnosis of cytomegalovirus status with high specificity and sensitivity. The study listed under 200 cytomegalovirus-associated TCR beta chains.

Some clones are missing from TCRdb's copy, which holds only in-frame ones; the method was immunoSEQ multiplex PCR. The data show over 100,000 clones, with about 88% seen just once and around 1.2% held by the top ten. The J segment lost 0 bases and the V segment lost 6 bases, leaving 5 bases of the junction unmatched. Germline-derived CDR1 and CDR2 are PRHDT and FYEKMQ (reference sequence). The length of the CDR3 is 16 residues. Concerning this clone: What it recognizes is unknown. This same CDR3 is encoded by further DNA sequences in the sample.

The sequence came from a woman between 18 and 30 years old in good health and CMV-seronegative. The gene calls are TRBV13 and TRBJ1-4, with TRBD1 identical over 9 bases. The sequenced sample was PBMCs. The CDR3 spells CASSLRQGATNEKLFF. In nucleotides, the CDR3 is TGTGCCAGCAGTCTACGACAGGGGGCAACTAATGAAAAACTGTTTTTT.